There are a few counts of the clone carrying this T cell receptor beta chain. Each CDR3 protein gets one entry after TCRdb re-called the 5' RACE reads with MiXCR. The sample lists over 50,000 distinct CDR3 sequences; almost 25% were seen once. The sequence came from a female donor with breast cancer. Sequenced material: tumor-infiltrating naive CD4+ T cells sorted from the breast tumor. Regarding subset: naive CD4+ T cells, CD4+CD45RA+CD25-.

In DNA form, the CDR3 reads TGTGCCAGCAGTTCGACATCCCGGTACTACGAGCAGTACTTC. Protein: CASSSTSRYYEQYF. This chain uses TRBV12-3 or TRBV12-4 with TRBJ2-7, with D uncertain. This CDR3 has 14 residues. Trimming took 4 bases from V and 3 from J, leaving 13 bases between them.